The next 20 T cell receptor beta chains were all read from a single sample in a study of blood T cells in healthy people across ages. PCR was performed a second time for about 7 to 12 cycles using a sample-barcoded 5' primer and a J-beta primer mix. From the 5' RACE reads, TCRdb called clonotypes with MiXCR, one entry per CDR3 protein. This sample has approximately 800,000 distinct CDR3 sequences, with 20% to 25% found just once. The same data also contributed to another study, on T cells of mothers and their children.

The sample was blood. The receptors shown here come from a boy younger than 18 in good health.

This chain links TRBV4-2 with TRBJ2-1; D remains ambiguous. The V end was cut by 0 bases, the J end by 10 bases, with 10 bases between. The length of the CDR3 is 13 residues. CDR1 is LGHNA and CDR2 is YNFKEQ in the germline V gene. The CDR3 reads CASSQDLRLEQFF. The CDR3 nucleotides are TGTGCCAGCAGCCAAGATTTGAGACTGGAGCAGTTCTTC.

V and J are TRBV5-1 and TRBJ2-1; a possible D gene is TRBD1 (6 bases). The CDR3 runs to 15 residues. Trimming stripped 8 bases from V and 5 bases from J, with 20 bases between. Germline V gene lookup returns CDR1 SGHRS and CDR2 YFSETQ. In nucleotides, the CDR3 is TGCGCCAGTAGCGAGGGGCAGGGGAACCACAATGAGCAGTTCTTC. Encoded protein: CASSEGQGNHNEQFF.

About this clonotype itself: Sequence at one end of the junction differs from germline and may be a read error. The chain combines TRBV6-1 with TRBJ1-1, with D perhaps matching TRBD1 (5 bases). Germline lookup yields CDR1 MNHNS and CDR2 SASEGT. The CDR3 sequence is 15 residues long. This CDR3 reads CASSEPGGLNTEASF. CDR3 in DNA: TGTGCCAGCAGTGAACCTGGGGGTCTGAACACTGAAGCTTCCTTT.

This clonotype has a handful of counts. The chain recombines TRBV5-1 with TRBJ2-2, with 9 bases lining up with TRBD2. The germline CDR1 and CDR2 sequences are SGHRS and YFSETQ. The CDR3 loop spans 15 amino acids. J gave up 4 bases and V 1 base, and 2 bases lay outside the gene matches. The CDR3 spells CASSLTSGRTGELFF. CDR3 DNA sequence: TGCGCCAGCAGCTTGACTAGCGGGCGCACCGGGGAGCTGTTTTTT.

The chain recombines TRBV7-8 with TRBJ2-3; no reliable D call. CDR1 is SGHVS, CDR2 FQNEAQ, per germline. The CDR3 is 11 residues long. The V end lost 7 bases, the J end lost 6 bases, and 8 bases lay between the germline ends. The CDR3 bases are TGTGCCAGCATCCAGCGTGATACGCAGTATTTT. Residues: CASIQRDTQYF.

The chain employs TRBV24-1 and TRBJ2-7; 9 nucleotides match TRBD1. J was trimmed by 4 bases and V by 6 bases; bases with no gene match: 6. Germline assignment: CDR1 KGHDR and CDR2 SFDVKD. The CDR3 is made up of 14 amino acids. Written as DNA, the CDR3 is TGTGCCACCAGTTATTCAGGACAGGGGTACGAGCAGTACTTC. Translating it yields CATSYSGQGYEQYF.

A word on this clonotype: At one boundary the junction diverges from the germline segment, which might be a read error. The chain recombines TRBV7-2 with TRBJ2-5; D might be TRBD1 or TRBD2, each matching 7 bases. The V gene's germline CDR1 is SGHTA and CDR2 FQGNSA. The CDR3 is made up of 16 amino acids. CDR3 protein: CASSPRGQGVGESQYF. In DNA, the CDR3 is TGTGCCAGCAGCCCGCGGGGGCAGGGGGTGGGAGAGTCCCAGTACTTC.

J is TRBJ1-1 and V is TRBV30; D is possibly TRBD1 (5 bases). V was cut by 4 bases and J by 0 bases, with 18 bases left in between. The CDR3 is made up of 16 amino acids. Germline V gives CDR1 GTSNPN, CDR2 SVGIG (reference sequence). DNA for the CDR3: TGTGCCTGGAAGACAAGGGACTCTACGATGAACACTGAAGCTTTCTTT. The encoded protein is CAWKTRDSTMNTEAFF.

The chain is built from TRBV6-4 and TRBJ2-1; 7 bases are a match to TRBD2. Germline V gene data show CDR1 as MRHNA and CDR2 as SNTAGT. The CDR3 runs 15 residues. V shed 7 bases, J shed 2 bases, and the junction held 8 bases outside the gene matches. In DNA, the CDR3 is TGTGCCAGCATTCCCCGGGGGGTCACCTACAATGAGCAGTTCTTC. It specifies CASIPRGVTYNEQFF.

This clonotype was observed a few times. The gene calls are TRBV7-3 and TRBJ2-3; TRBD2 agrees at 7 bases. Germline assignment: CDR1 SGHTA and CDR2 FQGTGA. The V segment lost 5 bases and the J segment 0 bases; nucleotides outside the gene matches: 5. The CDR3 has 15 amino acids. The CDR3, as DNA: TGTGCCAGCAGCCCGGGACTATCTAGCACAGATACGCAGTATTTT. Its protein product is CASSPGLSSTDTQYF.

The V call is TRBV12-5, the J call TRBJ1-2; D gene uncertain. There are 14 residues in the CDR3. The germline CDR1 and CDR2 sequences are LGHNT and FRNRAP. V was shortened by 4 bases and J by 6 bases, with 15 bases between the two germline ends. Here the CDR3 DNA reads TGTGCTAGTGGTTCCCCAATGGGGAGAGATGGCTACACCTTC. Protein product: CASGSPMGRDGYTF.

The V call is TRBV10-3, the J call TRBJ2-5, with D possibly being TRBD1 (6 bases). CDR1 is ENHRY and CDR2 is SYGVKD in the germline V gene. The CDR3 extends over 14 amino acids. V was shortened by 6 bases and J by 1 base, with 12 bases between the two germline ends. Written as DNA, the CDR3 is TGTGCCATCAGCCCTGGGGGCCTCCAAGAGACCCAGTACTTC. This encodes CAISPGGLQETQYF.

The gene calls are TRBV5-5 and TRBJ2-6; TRBD1 aligns across 9 bases. Germline V CDR1 and CDR2: SGHKS, YYEKEE (reference sequence). V lost 5 bases, J lost 2 bases, and 8 bases stayed unmatched. The CDR3 consists of 17 residues. CDR3 region: CASSSQQGAAGANVLTF. In DNA form, the CDR3 reads TGTGCCAGCAGTTCCCAACAGGGGGCGGCTGGGGCCAACGTCCTGACTTTC.

V gene TRBV27 combines with J gene TRBJ1-4; 7 bases agree with TRBD1. CDR1 and CDR2 from the germline V gene are MNHEY and SMNVEV (reference sequence). The V gene end was trimmed by 4 bases and the J gene end by 6 bases; junction bases not matched to a gene: 17. The CDR3 length is 18 residues. The CDR3 is CASSSRQGYYTSDEKLFF. CDR3 sequence (DNA): TGTGCCAGCAGTTCAAGACAGGGCTATTATACAAGTGATGAAAAACTGTTTTTT.

This chain joins TRBV4-2 and TRBJ2-5, with a tentative D call TRBD1 (5 bases). V shed 4 bases and J shed 4 bases, with 13 bases lying between them. Germline V gene sequence: CDR1 LGHNA, CDR2 YNFKEQ. CDR3 length: 14 amino acids. CDR3: CASSRAQGGETQYF. DNA for the CDR3: TGTGCCAGCAGCCGAGCCCAGGGCGGAGAGACCCAGTACTTC.

This clonotype was observed a few times. V and J are TRBV7-2 and TRBJ2-5; tentatively, D is TRBD2 (6 bases). Per germline, CDR1 SGHTA and CDR2 FQGNSA. The CDR3 consists of 14 residues. V dropped 6 bases and J dropped 3 bases, with 14 bases sitting between them. The CDR3 DNA sequence: TGTGCCAGCAGAAAGCAGGGAGGAGAAGAGACCCAGTACTTC. Amino acid sequence: CASRKQGGEETQYF.

This clonotype was counted only a few times. The rearrangement joins TRBV6-6 to TRBJ1-5; D not resolved. The CDR3 is 15 amino acids. The germline V gene has CDR1 MNHNY and CDR2 SVGAGI (reference sequence). V dropped 7 bases and J dropped 3 bases, with 16 bases sitting between them. In DNA form, the CDR3 reads TGTGCCAGCACCCCGGCCGGCAGTTTCAATCAGCCCCAGCATTTT. Amino acid sequence: CASTPAGSFNQPQHF.

The chain is built from TRBV7-9 and TRBJ1-4, with D hard to call. The CDR3 contains 16 residues. V lost 1 base and J lost 8, with 17 bases in between. Germline CDR1 and CDR2: SEHNR and FQNEAQ (reference sequence). The CDR3 reads CASSLEVLPRGEKLFF. The DNA of the CDR3 is TGTGCCAGCAGCTTAGAAGTCTTGCCGCGGGGAGAAAAACTGTTTTTT.

V is TRBV7-2 and J is TRBJ1-2, with a possible D match to TRBD1 (5 bases). CDR1 and CDR2 (germline): SGHTA, FQGNSA. This CDR3 contains 14 residues. V dropped 1 base and J dropped 3 bases, with 9 bases sitting between them. The CDR3 reads CASSLVGRDYGYTF. CDR3 in DNA: TGTGCCAGCAGCTTAGTTGGCAGGGACTATGGCTACACCTTC.

This clonotype was found a few times. This chain uses TRBV7-9 with TRBJ2-5; TRBD1 aligns across 10 bases. The DNA matches TRBJ2-1 better at its end, which makes the J call doubtful. This CDR3 has 15 residues. Germline CDR1 and CDR2: SEHNR and FQNEAQ (reference sequence). The CDR3 coding sequence is TGTGCCAGCAGCCTACGGACAGGGGGGATCAATGAGCAGTTCTTC. As protein: CASSLRTGGINEQFF.